The 3 T cell receptor beta chains below come from one sample, sequenced in a study of shared clonotypes between healthy human individuals. Repertoires were generated with immunoSEQ multiplex PCR, while TCRdb's copy carries only in-frame clones and drops some. The table records 450,000 to 500,000 clones, over 70% of them present only once. The sequenced sample was PBMCs. Receptors originate from a woman between 40 and 50 years old in good health. Some clones in this sample may be carry-over from other donors' samples.

About this clone: A far larger clone is one base from this, pointing to a likely read error. The chain recombines TRBV29-1 with TRBJ1-1, with no clear D. The CDR3 covers 14 residues. Per germline, CDR1 SQVTM and CDR2 ANQGSEA. V was shortened by 5 bases and J by 7 bases, with 20 bases between the two germline ends. This CDR3 reads CSVFLTRGGIEAFF. DNA of the CDR3: TGCAGCGTTTTCCTAACCCGGGGTGGGATTGAAGCTTTCTTT.

Turning to this clone: A far larger clone is just one base off, so this is likely a read error. V and J are TRBV6-6 and TRBJ2-7, with D possibly TRBD2 on 6 matching bases. In germline, CDR1 is MNHNY, CDR2 SVGAGI (reference sequence). The CDR3 spans 16 residues. The CDR3 bases are TGTGCCAGCAGTCAAGGGGTGCCGGGACTCCCCTACGATCAGTACTTC. Protein product: CASSQGVPGLPYDQYF.

The genes are TRBV19 and TRBJ1-4; 9 positions match TRBD1. Germline lookup yields CDR1 LNHDA and CDR2 SQIVND (reference sequence). CDR3 length: 15 residues. The V gene end was trimmed by 6 bases and the J gene end by 4 bases; junction bases not matched to a gene: 6. CDR3 sequence: CASRRRTGVNEKLFF. The CDR3 DNA sequence: TGTGCCAGTAGGCGAAGGACAGGGGTTAATGAAAAACTGTTTTTT.